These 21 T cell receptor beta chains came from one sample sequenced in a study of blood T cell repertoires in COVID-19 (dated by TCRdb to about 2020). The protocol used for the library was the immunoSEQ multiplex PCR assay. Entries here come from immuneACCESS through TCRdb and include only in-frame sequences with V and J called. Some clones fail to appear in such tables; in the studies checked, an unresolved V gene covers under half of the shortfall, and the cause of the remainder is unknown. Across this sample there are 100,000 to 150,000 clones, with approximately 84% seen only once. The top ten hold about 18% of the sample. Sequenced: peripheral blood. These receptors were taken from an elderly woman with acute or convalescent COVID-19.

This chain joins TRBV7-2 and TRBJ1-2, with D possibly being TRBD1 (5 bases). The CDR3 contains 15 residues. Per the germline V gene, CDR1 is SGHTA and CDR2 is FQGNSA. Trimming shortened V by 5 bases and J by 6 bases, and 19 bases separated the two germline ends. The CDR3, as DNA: TGTGCCAGCAGCCAGGCCCCGGGCAGGGAAAATGGCTACACCTTC. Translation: CASSQAPGRENGYTF.

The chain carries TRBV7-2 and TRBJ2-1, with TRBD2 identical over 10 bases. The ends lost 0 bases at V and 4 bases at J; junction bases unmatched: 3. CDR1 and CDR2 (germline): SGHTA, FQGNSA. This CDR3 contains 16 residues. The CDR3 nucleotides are TGTGCCAGCAGCTTAGCCAGGACTAGCGGTTACAATGAGCAGTTCTTC. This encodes CASSLARTSGYNEQFF.

This CDR3 reads CASSQWGQGVSYEQYF. The CDR3 coding sequence is TGTGCCAGCAGCCAATGGGGACAGGGGGTTTCGTACGAGCAGTACTTC. The rearrangement uses TRBV7-9 and TRBJ2-7, with 11 bases identical to TRBD1. CDR3 length: 16 amino acids. Germline V gene sequence: CDR1 SEHNR, CDR2 FQNEAQ (reference sequence). Trimming removed 5 bases from V and 4 bases from J; junction bases left unmatched: 10.

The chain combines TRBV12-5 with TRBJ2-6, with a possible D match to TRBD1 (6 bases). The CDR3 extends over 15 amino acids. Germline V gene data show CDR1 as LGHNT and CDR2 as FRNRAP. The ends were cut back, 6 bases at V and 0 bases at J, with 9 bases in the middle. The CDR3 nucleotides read TGTGCTAGTGGCCCAGGGGTCTCTGGGGCCAACGTCCTGACTTTC. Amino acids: CASGPGVSGANVLTF.

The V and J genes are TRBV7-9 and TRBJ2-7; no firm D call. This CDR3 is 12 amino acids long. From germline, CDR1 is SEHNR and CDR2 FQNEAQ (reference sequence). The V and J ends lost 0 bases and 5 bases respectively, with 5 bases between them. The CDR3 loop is CASSLAGHEQYF. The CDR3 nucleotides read TGTGCCAGCAGCTTAGCGGGCCACGAGCAGTACTTC. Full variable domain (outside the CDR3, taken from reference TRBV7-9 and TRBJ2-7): DTGVSQNPRHKITKRGQNVTFRCDPISEHNRLYWYRQTLGQGPEFLTYFQNEAQLEKSRLLSDRFSAERPKGSFSTLEIQRTEQGDSAMYLCASSLAGHEQYFGPGTRLTVT.

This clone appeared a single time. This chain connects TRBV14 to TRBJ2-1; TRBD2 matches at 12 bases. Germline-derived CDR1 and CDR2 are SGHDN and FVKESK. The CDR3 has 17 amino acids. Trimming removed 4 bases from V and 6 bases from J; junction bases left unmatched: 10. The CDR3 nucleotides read TGTGCCAGCAGCCCGATATTTCTAGCGGGGGGGCGCAATGAGCAGTTCTTC. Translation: CASSPIFLAGGRNEQFF.

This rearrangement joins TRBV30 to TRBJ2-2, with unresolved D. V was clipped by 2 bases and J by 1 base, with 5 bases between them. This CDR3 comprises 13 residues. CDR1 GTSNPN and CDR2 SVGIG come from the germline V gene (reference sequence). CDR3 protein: CAWSPLNTGELFF. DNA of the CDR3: TGTGCCTGGAGTCCCCTGAACACCGGGGAGCTGTTTTTT.

The DNA for the CDR3 is TGTGCCAGCAGCCGTGCCGGGACAGGGGCCCCTATCTATGGCTACACCTTC. It yields the protein CASSRAGTGAPIYGYTF. The chain couples TRBV7-9 to TRBJ1-2, with 10 bases that match TRBD1. There are 17 residues in the CDR3. Germline V gene sequence: CDR1 SEHNR, CDR2 FQNEAQ (reference sequence). Trimming cost V 5 bases and J 4 bases; bases outside gene matches: 13.

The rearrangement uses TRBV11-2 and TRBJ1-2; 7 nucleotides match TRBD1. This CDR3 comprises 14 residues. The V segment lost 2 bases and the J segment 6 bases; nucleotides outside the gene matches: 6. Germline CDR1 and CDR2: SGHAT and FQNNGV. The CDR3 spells CASSLSRGLDGYTF. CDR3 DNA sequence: TGTGCCAGCAGCTTATCTAGGGGGCTTGATGGCTACACCTTC.

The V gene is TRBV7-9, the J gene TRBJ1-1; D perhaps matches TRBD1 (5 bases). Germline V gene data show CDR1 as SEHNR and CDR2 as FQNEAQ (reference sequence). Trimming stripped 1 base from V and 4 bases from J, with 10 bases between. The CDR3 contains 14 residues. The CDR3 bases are TGTGCCAGCAGCTTAGGGGGCGCGAGCACTGAAGCTTTCTTT. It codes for CASSLGGASTEAFF. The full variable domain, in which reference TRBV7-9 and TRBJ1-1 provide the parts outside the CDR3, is DTGVSQNPRHKITKRGQNVTFRCDPISEHNRLYWYRQTLGQGPEFLTYFQNEAQLEKSRLLSDRFSAERPKGSFSTLEIQRTEQGDSAMYLCASSLGGASTEAFFGQGTRLTVV.

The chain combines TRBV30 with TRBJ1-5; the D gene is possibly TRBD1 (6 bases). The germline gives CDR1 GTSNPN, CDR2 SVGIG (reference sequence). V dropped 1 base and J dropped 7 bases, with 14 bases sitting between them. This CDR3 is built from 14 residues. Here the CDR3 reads CAWSAGQITQPQHF. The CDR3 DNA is TGTGCCTGGAGTGCAGGACAGATAACCCAGCCCCAGCATTTT.

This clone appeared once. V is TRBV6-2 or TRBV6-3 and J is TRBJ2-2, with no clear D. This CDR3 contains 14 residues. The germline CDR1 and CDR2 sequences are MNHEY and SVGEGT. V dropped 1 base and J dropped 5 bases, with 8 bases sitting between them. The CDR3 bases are TGTGCCAGCAGTTACTTTAGCTCGACCGGGGAGCTGTTTTTT. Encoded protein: CASSYFSSTGELFF.

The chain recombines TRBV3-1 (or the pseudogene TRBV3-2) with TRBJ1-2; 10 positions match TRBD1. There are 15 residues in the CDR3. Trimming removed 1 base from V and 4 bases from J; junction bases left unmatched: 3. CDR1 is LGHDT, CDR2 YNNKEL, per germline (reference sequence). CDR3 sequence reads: CASSQGQGAPYGYTF. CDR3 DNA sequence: TGTGCCAGCAGCCAAGGACAGGGGGCGCCCTATGGCTACACCTTC.

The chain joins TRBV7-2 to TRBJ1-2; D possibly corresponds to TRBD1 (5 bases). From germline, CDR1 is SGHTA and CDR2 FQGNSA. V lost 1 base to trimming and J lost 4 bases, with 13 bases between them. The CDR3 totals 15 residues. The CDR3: CASSLGLRVGYGYTF. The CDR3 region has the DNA TGTGCCAGCAGCTTAGGTCTCAGGGTTGGCTATGGCTACACCTTC.

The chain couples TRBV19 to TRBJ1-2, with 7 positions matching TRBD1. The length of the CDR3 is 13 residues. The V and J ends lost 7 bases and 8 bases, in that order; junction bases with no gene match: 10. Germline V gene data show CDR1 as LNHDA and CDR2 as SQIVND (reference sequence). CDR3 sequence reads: CASTQEGGPGYTF. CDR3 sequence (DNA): TGTGCCAGTACCCAGGAAGGGGGCCCGGGCTACACCTTC.

The CDR3 nucleotides are TGTGCCAGCAGACAGGGCGGAAAGGGCTACACCTTC. It yields the protein CASRQGGKGYTF. The V and J genes are TRBV6-5 and TRBJ1-2, with a tentative D call TRBD1 (6 bases). Between the trimmed V and J ends, which lost 6 bases and 8 bases, there was a span of 13 bases. Germline CDR1 and CDR2: MNHEY and SVGAGI. The CDR3 extends over 12 amino acids.

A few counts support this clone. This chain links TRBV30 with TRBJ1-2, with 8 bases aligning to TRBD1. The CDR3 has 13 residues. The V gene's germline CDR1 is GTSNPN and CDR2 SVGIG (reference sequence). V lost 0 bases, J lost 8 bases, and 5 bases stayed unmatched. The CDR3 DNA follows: TGTGCCTGGAGTGTACAACAGGGGGGAGGCTACACCTTC. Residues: CAWSVQQGGGYTF.

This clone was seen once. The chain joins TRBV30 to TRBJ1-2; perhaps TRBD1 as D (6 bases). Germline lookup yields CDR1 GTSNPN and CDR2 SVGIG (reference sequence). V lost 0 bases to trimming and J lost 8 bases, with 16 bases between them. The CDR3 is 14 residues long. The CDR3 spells CAWSVLGAPRGYTF. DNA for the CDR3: TGTGCCTGGAGTGTACTGGGGGCCCCAAGGGGCTACACCTTC.

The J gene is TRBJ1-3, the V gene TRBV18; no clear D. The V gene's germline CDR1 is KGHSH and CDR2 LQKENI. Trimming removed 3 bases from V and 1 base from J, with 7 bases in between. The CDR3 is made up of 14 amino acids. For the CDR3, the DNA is TGTGCCAGCTCACCCGACACTTCTGGAAACACCATATATTTT. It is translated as CASSPDTSGNTIYF. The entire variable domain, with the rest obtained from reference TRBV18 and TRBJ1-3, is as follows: NAGVMQNPRHLVRRRGQEARLRCSPMKGHSHVYWYRQLPEEGLKFMVYLQKENIIDESGMPKERFSAEFPKEGPSILRIQQVVRGDSAAYFCASSPDTSGNTIYFGEGSWLTVV.

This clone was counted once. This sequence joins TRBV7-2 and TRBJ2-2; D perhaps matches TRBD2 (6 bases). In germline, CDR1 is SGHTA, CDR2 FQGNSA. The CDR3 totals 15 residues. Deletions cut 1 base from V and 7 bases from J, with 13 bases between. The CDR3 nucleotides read TGTGCCAGCAGCTTAGTAGCGGCGCGCGTCGGGGAGCTGTTTTTT. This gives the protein CASSLVAARVGELFF.

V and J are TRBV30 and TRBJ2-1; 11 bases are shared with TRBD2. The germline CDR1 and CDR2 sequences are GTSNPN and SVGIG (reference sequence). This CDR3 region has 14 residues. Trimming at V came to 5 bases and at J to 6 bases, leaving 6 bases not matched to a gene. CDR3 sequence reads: CAWETSGSSNEQFF. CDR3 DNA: TGTGCCTGGGAAACTAGCGGGAGTAGCAATGAGCAGTTCTTC.